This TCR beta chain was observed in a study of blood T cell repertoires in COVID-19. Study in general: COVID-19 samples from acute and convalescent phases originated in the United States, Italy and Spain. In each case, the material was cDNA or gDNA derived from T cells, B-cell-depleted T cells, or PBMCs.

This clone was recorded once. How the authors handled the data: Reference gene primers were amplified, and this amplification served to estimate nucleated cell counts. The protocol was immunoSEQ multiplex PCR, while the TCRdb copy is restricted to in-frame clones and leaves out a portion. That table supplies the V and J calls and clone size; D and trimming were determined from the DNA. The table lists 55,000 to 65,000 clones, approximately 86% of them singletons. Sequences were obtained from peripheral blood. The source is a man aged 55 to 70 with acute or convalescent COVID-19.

CDR3 loop: CATSRATGELFF. In DNA form, the CDR3 reads TGTGCCACCAGCCGCGCAACCGGGGAGCTGTTTTTT. The rearrangement joins TRBV15 to TRBJ2-2; D uncertain. This CDR3 contains 12 residues. V was pared by 5 bases and J by 5 bases, with 6 bases between. The germline V gene encodes CDR1 LNHNV and CDR2 YYDKDF (reference sequence).